Each of the 9 T cell receptor beta chains below was sequenced from the same sample in a study of CD8 T cells in Susac syndrome. Random hexamers primed reverse transcription of about 0.5 to 1 ug RNA. TCRdb re-analysed the immunoSEQ multiplex PCR reads in MiXCR, keeping a single row per CDR3 protein. The table records about 430,000 distinct CDR3 sequences, about 85% of them present only once. Sequencing input: CD8+ T cells from PBMCs. These receptors were collected from a human donor with multiple sclerosis.

V is TRBV5-1 and J is TRBJ2-1, with 12 bases identical to TRBD2. The V and J ends lost 0 bases and 6 bases, in that order; junction bases with no gene match: 7. Germline loops: CDR1 SGHRS, CDR2 YFSETQ. The CDR3 loop spans 17 amino acids. This chain's CDR3 is CASSLAPSGRAGNEQFF. The CDR3 DNA follows: TGCGCCAGCAGCTTGGCCCCTAGCGGGAGGGCTGGCAATGAGCAGTTCTTC.

The J gene is TRBJ2-7, the V gene TRBV29-1; D might be TRBD1 (5 bases). This CDR3 has 13 residues. Per germline, CDR1 SQVTM and CDR2 ANQGSEA. V lost 7 bases and J 2 bases, leaving 15 bases between the germline ends. This CDR3 is CSAADIGPYEQYF. In DNA form, the CDR3 reads TGCAGCGCCGCGGACATAGGACCCTACGAGCAGTACTTC.

The gene calls are TRBV5-1 and TRBJ2-1, with 11 bases matching TRBD2. In germline, CDR1 is SGHRS, CDR2 YFSETQ. The CDR3 has 14 residues. Unmatched junction bases numbered 7, after V lost 7 bases and J lost 7 bases. The CDR3 sequence is CASGSGTSGNEQFF. CDR3 DNA: TGCGCCAGCGGCTCCGGGACTAGCGGAAATGAGCAGTTCTTC.

The rearrangement uses TRBV10-3 and TRBJ2-1; tentative D call: TRBD2 (5 bases). V was cut by 1 base and J by 1 base, with 11 bases left in between. This CDR3 contains 16 residues. Per the germline V gene, CDR1 is ENHRY and CDR2 is SYGVKD. The CDR3 DNA reads as TGTGCCATCAGTGAGTACTCGGGGAGTTCCTACAATGAGCAGTTCTTC. Translation: CAISEYSGSSYNEQFF.

The chain combines TRBV10-3 with TRBJ2-7; tentative D call: TRBD1 (6 bases). This CDR3 contains 14 residues. CDR1 and CDR2 from the germline V gene are ENHRY and SYGVKD. V was clipped by 3 bases and J by 0 bases, with 9 bases between them. The CDR3, as DNA: TGTGCCATCAGTGACGCAGGGGACTCCTACGAGCAGTACTTC. Protein: CAISDAGDSYEQYF.

The sample holds one count of this clonotype. This chain joins TRBV7-9 and TRBJ2-7; a weak D match, TRBD2 (5 bases). The germline gives CDR1 SEHNR, CDR2 FQNEAQ (reference sequence). The V end lost 7 bases, the J end lost 2 bases, and 18 bases lay between the germline ends. This CDR3 has 15 residues. DNA of the CDR3: TGTGCCAGCACCCACGTCGGGGTCAGGACCTACGAGCAGTACTTC. Translated: CASTHVGVRTYEQYF.

The chain recombines TRBV3-1 with TRBJ2-1, with 9 bases that match TRBD2. The CDR3 covers 17 residues. V shed 0 bases, J shed 5 bases, and the junction held 8 bases outside the gene matches. Germline loops: CDR1 LGHDT, CDR2 YNNKEL (reference sequence). For the CDR3, the DNA is TGTGCCAGCAGCCAAGAAGGGGTAGCGGGAGTTCACAATGAGCAGTTCTTC. As protein: CASSQEGVAGVHNEQFF.

The rearrangement uses TRBV20-1 and TRBJ1-2; D is unclear. Looked up from germline, CDR1 is DFQATT and CDR2 is SNEGSKA (reference sequence). Trimming removed 6 bases at V and 5 bases at J, with 19 bases between. The CDR3 contains 14 residues. This CDR3 reads CSASEIDRAYGYTF. The DNA of the CDR3 is TGCAGTGCCAGCGAAATAGACCGGGCTTATGGCTACACCTTC.

This clonotype was observed a few times. The chain links TRBV19 to TRBJ1-1, with D possibly being TRBD1 (5 bases). In germline, CDR1 is LNHDA, CDR2 SQIVND (reference sequence). V was pared by 4 bases and J by 3 bases, with 9 bases between. The CDR3 runs 13 residues. CDR3 in DNA: TGTGCCAGTAGTACGACAGAGGACACTGAAGCTTTCTTT. The encoded protein is CASSTTEDTEAFF.